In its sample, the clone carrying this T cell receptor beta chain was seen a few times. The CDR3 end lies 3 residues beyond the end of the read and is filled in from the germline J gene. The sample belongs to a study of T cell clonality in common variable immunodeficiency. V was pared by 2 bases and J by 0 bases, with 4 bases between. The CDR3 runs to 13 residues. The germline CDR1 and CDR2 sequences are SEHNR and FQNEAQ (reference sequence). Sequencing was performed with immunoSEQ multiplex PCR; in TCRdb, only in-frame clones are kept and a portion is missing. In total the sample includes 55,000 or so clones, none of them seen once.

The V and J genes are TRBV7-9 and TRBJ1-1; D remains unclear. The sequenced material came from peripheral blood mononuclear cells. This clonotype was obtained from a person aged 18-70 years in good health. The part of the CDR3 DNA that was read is TGTGCCAGCAGCTTAACAGTGAACACTGAA. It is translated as CASSLTVNTE. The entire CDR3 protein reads CASSLTVNTEAFF.